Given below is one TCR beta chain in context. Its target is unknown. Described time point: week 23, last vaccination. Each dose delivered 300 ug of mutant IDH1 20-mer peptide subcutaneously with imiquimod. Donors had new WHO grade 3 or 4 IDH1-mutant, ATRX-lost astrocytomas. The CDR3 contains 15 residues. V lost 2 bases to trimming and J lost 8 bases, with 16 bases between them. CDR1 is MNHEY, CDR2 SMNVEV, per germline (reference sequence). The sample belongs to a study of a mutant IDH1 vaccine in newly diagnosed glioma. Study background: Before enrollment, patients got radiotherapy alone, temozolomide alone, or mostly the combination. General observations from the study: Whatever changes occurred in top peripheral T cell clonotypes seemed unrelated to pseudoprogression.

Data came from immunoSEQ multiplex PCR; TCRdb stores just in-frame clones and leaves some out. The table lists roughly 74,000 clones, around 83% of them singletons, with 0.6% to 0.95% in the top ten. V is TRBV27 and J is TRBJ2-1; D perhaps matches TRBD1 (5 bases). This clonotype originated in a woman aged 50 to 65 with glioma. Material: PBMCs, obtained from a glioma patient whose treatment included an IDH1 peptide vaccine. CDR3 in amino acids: CASSLQGWAFDEQFF. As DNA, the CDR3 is TGTGCCAGCAGTTTACAGGGTTGGGCGTTCGATGAGCAGTTCTTC.